Listed below are T cell receptor beta chains from one sample, sequenced in a study of blood T cell repertoires in COVID-19. The method was immunoSEQ multiplex PCR; TCRdb's version includes in-frame clones alone and lacks a portion of them. Of 300,000 or so clones in the sample, around 85% were seen once. The material sequenced was peripheral blood. The receptor set was obtained from a woman aged 50 to 65 with active or convalescent COVID-19. CDR3s include the opening cysteine and the closing phenylalanine or tryptophan. The order of the fields is clone size, J gene, V gene, D gene, CDR3 DNA, CDR3 protein. A D gene is named only where the DNA matches it firmly. Size is stated for part of the rows, as once, few or many counts, or as a class when the clone is expanded.

>-|TRBJ1-1|TRBV5-4|-
TGTGCCAGCAGCTTGGCTGGGGGGGCACTGGCGAACACTGAAGCTTTCTTT
CASSLAGGALANTEAFF
>-|TRBJ2-3|TRBV5-4|TRBD2
TGTGCCAGCAGCTTGGAGGGACTAGCGGGGACCCTCTCTACGCAGTATTTT
CASSLEGLAGTLSTQYF
>-|TRBJ2-5|TRBV6-1|TRBD2
TGTGCCAGCAGTGACGGCCCGGGGGGGGAGACCCAGTACTTC
CASSDGPGGETQYF
>-|TRBJ2-3|TRBV7-2|TRBD2
TGTGCCAGCAGCTTAGTGCGGGGGGGAGGAAATACGCAGTATTTT
CASSLVRGGGNTQYF
>-|TRBJ1-2|TRBV5-4|-
TGTGCCAGCAGCTCACTTACACCGGGACAAGGAATCAGGGGCTACACCTTC
CASSSLTPGQGIRGYTF
>-|TRBJ2-5|TRBV10-3|-
TGTGCCATCAGTGAATTGTCCAGCCAAGAGACCCAGTACTTC
CAISELSSQETQYF
>-|TRBJ2-1|TRBV5-8|TRBD2
TGTGCCAGCAGGCGTGGTGTGCTAGCGGGAGGGCCCAATGAGCAGTTCTTC
CASRRGVLAGGPNEQFF
>-|TRBJ2-1|TRBV5-1|-
TGCGCCAGCAGCTTAGTTAGCGGTAACAATGAGCAGTTCTTC
CASSLVSGNNEQFF
>-|TRBJ2-2|TRBV20-1|TRBD2
TGCAGTGCTAGTCCTAGCGGGAACGGCGGGGAGCTGTTTTTT
CSASPSGNGGELFF
>once|TRBJ2-1|TRBV2|-
TGTGCCAGCGGCTTAGCGGTCTACAATGAGCAGTTCTTC
CASGLAVYNEQFF
>-|TRBJ2-6|TRBV2|-
TGTGCCAGCAGTGAAGCGCGTTGGGGAGCTAAGGGGGCCAACGTCCTGACTTTC
CASSEARWGAKGANVLTF
>many|TRBJ2-5|TRBV9|TRBD2
TGTGCCAGCAGCTTGGGACTAGGCCAAGAGACCCAGTACTTC
CASSLGLGQETQYF
>-|TRBJ1-2|TRBV19|-
TGTGCCAGTAGTATAGCCCGGAGAGGGAACTATGGCTACACCTTC
CASSIARRGNYGYTF
>-|TRBJ2-1|TRBV7-6|TRBD2
TGTGCCACCGCACCCCCAGCGGGAATAACAGGAGGGTTTTACAATGAGCAGTTCTTC
CATAPPAGITGGFYNEQFF
>-|TRBJ2-4|TRBV9|TRBD2
TGTGCCAGCAGCCCGGGCGATTGGGGGAGGGCCGTTGGCAAAAACATTCAGTACTTC
CASSPGDWGRAVGKNIQYF
>-|TRBJ2-1|TRBV19|TRBD2
TGTGCCAGTAGTATATCGGGACTAGCGGGGCCTTACAATGAGCAGTTCTTC
CASSISGLAGPYNEQFF
>-|TRBJ2-1|TRBV3-1/TRBV3-2|-
TGTGCCAGCAGCCAAAAAGGAAGGAGGATCTCCTACAATGAGCAGTTCTTC
CASSQKGRRISYNEQFF
>-|TRBJ2-7|TRBV29-1|TRBD1
TGCAGCGTTGGTTTAGCAGGGGGTGTTGAGCAGTACTTC
CSVGLAGGVEQYF
>-|TRBJ2-7|TRBV5-1|-
TGCGCCAGCAGCGTGAGGGGGGGTCTAGGCGAGCAGTACTTC
CASSVRGGLGEQYF
>-|TRBJ1-1|TRBV5-1|TRBD1
TGCGCCAGCAGTCCCGGGACAGGGAAAATGAACACTGAAGCTTTCTTT
CASSPGTGKMNTEAFF
>-|TRBJ1-1|TRBV28|-
TGTGCCAGCAGTGAGGCCGGGACATCGAACACTGAAGCTTTCTTT
CASSEAGTSNTEAFF
>-|TRBJ2-1|TRBV27|TRBD1
TGTGCCAGCAGTTTCACAGGGGGCGGATTTTTTCATGAGCAGTTCTTC
CASSFTGGGFFHEQFF
>few|TRBJ1-4|TRBV5-8|-
TGTGCCAGCAGTAACCCCGGGGGGGCAACTAATGAAAAACTGTTTTTT
CASSNPGGATNEKLFF
>-|TRBJ1-2|TRBV12-3/TRBV12-4|TRBD1
TGTGCCAGCAGTCGGGACAGGGCTGGCTACACCTTC
CASSRDRAGYTF
>-|TRBJ2-7|TRBV27|TRBD1
TGTGCCAGCAGTTCCCGGGACAGCGCCTACGAGCAGTACTTC
CASSSRDSAYEQYF
>-|TRBJ2-3|TRBV7-2|TRBD2
TGTGCCAGCAGCTTACTCCTCCCGCGGGAGTCCCCAGATACGCAGTATTTT
CASSLLLPRESPDTQYF
>-|TRBJ2-7|TRBV9|TRBD2
TGTGCCAGCAGCACTATTACTAGCGACTACGAGCAGTACTTC
CASSTITSDYEQYF
>once|TRBJ1-1|TRBV13|TRBD1
TGTGCCAGCAGCTTAGGACAGGGGGCTCGGACTGAAGCTTTCTTT
CASSLGQGARTEAFF
>-|TRBJ1-2|TRBV7-9|-
TGTGCCAGCAGCTTATGGTTTGGCGGGACGCGCGGCTACACCTTC
CASSLWFGGTRGYTF
>-|TRBJ2-3|TRBV7-9|-
TGTGCCAGCAGCCCCGAAAGGGGGTACACAGATACGCAGTATTTT
CASSPERGYTDTQYF
>-|TRBJ2-7|TRBV28|TRBD1
TGTGCCAGCAGTTTATCCCCGGGACAGGGGGCTGTAGAGCAGTACTTC
CASSLSPGQGAVEQYF
>few|TRBJ2-7|TRBV7-2|-
TGTGCCAGCAGCATATACTCAGGGCCCTACGAGCAGTACTTC
CASSIYSGPYEQYF
>-|TRBJ1-4|TRBV5-1|TRBD1
TGCGCCAGCAGCTTGGCGACAGGGTGGCATGAAAAACTGTTTTTT
CASSLATGWHEKLFF
>-|TRBJ1-1|TRBV6-5|-
TGTGCCAGCAGTTACTCGAACACAGCTGAAGCTTTCTTT
CASSYSNTAEAFF
>-|TRBJ2-5|TRBV9|TRBD1
TGTGCCAGCAGCGATAGGGACAGGGTTCAAGAGACCCAGTACTTC
CASSDRDRVQETQYF
>-|TRBJ2-7|TRBV7-8|TRBD1
TGTGCCAGCAGCCGAGGACAGGGACGGAACGAGCAGTACTTC
CASSRGQGRNEQYF
>-|TRBJ1-1|TRBV27|-
TGTGCCAGCAGTTTAACAGGGAGGAACACTGAAGCTTTCTTT
CASSLTGRNTEAFF
>once|TRBJ1-2|TRBV11-2|-
TGTGCCAGCAGCTTCGGGTTTGCTCGTGAGTCTTTTGGCTACACCTTC
CASSFGFARESFGYTF
>-|TRBJ1-4|TRBV6-5|-
TGTGCCAGCAGTTTAAACAGGGCAAGAGGGGAAAAACTGTTTTTT
CASSLNRARGEKLFF
>-|TRBJ1-1|TRBV14|-
TGTGCCAGCAGCCAAGAATTTTTATGGGTCTCGGGAGGCACTGAAGCTTTCTTT
CASSQEFLWVSGGTEAFF